The clone carrying this TCR beta chain was counted once. Antigen specificity is unknown. CDR1 WNHNN and CDR2 SYGVQD come from the germline V gene (reference sequence). J was trimmed by 1 base and V by 4 bases; bases with no gene match: 7. CDR3 length: 16 residues. Replicate PCRs from sorted subsets contained around 200 ng DNA, which is 30,000 to 35,000 T cell genomes. Sequencing was performed with immunoSEQ multiplex PCR; in TCRdb, only in-frame clones are kept and a portion is missing. The table includes approximately 2.5 million clones, about 92% detected once. The data were obtained in a study of shared clonotypes between healthy human individuals. Study outcomes and limitations: It was anticipated that sequencing depth would influence how many clonotypes donors shared. Some clonotypes were shared by all four sorted-subset donors, while others were not shared. The non-shared ones had lower generation probabilities than the shared ones.

The chain employs TRBV10-1 and TRBJ2-7; 10 bases line up with TRBD2. This clonotype was obtained from a man between 18 and 29 years old in good health. The sequenced sample consisted of naive CD4+ T cells sorted from blood. Subset meaning: CD45RA+ positively selected. The CDR3 region is CASSASGGPSSYEQYF. As DNA, the CDR3 is TGCGCCAGCAGTGCTAGCGGGGGCCCCTCTTCCTACGAGCAGTACTTC.